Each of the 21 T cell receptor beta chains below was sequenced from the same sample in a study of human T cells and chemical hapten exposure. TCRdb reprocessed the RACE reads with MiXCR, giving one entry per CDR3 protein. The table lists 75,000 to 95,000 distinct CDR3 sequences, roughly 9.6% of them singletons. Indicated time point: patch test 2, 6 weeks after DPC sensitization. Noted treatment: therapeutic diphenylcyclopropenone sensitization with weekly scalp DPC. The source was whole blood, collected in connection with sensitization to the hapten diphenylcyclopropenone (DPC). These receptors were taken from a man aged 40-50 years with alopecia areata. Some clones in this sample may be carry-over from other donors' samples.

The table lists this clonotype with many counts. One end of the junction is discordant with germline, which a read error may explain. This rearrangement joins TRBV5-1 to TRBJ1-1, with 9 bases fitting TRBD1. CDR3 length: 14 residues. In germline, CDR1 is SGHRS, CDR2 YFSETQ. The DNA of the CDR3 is TGTGCCAGCAGCCTGGGACAGGGATCCACTGAAGCTTTCTTT. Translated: CASSLGQGSTEAFF.

The CDR3 bases are TGTGCCAGCAGCTTGACAGGTTTCGAGCAGTACTTC. It translates to CASSLTGFEQYF. The chain links TRBV7-2 to TRBJ2-7; a weak D match, TRBD1 (6 bases). Germline V lookup: CDR1 SGHTA, CDR2 FQGNSA. The CDR3 extends over 12 amino acids. V lost 3 bases, J lost 6 bases, and 9 bases lay in between.

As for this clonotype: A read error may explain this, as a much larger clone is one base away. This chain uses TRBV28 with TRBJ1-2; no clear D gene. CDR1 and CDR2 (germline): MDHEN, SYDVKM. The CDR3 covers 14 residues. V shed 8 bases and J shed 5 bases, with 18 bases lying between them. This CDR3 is CASSTGSGRYGYTF. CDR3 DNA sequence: TGTGCCAGCTCTACCGGCTCGGGAAGGTATGGCTACACCTTC.

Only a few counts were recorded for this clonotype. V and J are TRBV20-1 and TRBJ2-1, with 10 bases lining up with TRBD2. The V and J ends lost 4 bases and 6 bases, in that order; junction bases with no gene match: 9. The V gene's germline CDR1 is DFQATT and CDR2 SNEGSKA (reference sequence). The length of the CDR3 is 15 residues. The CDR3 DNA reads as TGCAGTGCTAACTCCGGGACTAGCGTCTCCAATGAGCAGTTCTTC. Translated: CSANSGTSVSNEQFF.

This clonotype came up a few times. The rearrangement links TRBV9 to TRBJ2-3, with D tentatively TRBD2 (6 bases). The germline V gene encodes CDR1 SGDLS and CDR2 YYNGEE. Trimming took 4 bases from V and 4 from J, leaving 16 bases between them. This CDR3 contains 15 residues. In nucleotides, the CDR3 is TGTGCCAGCAGCACTAACCGTCTAGCGCCAGATACGCAGTATTTT. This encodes CASSTNRLAPDTQYF.

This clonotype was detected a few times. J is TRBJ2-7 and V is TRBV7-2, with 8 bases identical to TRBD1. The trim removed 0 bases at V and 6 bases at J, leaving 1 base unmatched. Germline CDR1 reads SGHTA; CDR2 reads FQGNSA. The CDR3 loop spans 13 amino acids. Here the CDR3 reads CASSLAGQGEQYF. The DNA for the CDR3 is TGTGCCAGCAGCTTAGCCGGACAGGGCGAGCAGTACTTC.

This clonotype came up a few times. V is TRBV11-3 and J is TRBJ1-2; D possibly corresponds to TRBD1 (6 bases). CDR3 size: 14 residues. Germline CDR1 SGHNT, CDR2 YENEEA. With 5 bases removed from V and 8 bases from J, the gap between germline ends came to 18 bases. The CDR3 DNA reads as TGTGCCAGCAGCCGAATTACAGGGCTCAGCGGCTACACCTTC. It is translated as CASSRITGLSGYTF.

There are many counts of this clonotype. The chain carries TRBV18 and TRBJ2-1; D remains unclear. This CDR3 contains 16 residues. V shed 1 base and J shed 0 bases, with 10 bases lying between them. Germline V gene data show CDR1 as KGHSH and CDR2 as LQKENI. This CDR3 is CASSPQTSSSYNEQFF. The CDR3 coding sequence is TGTGCCAGCTCACCACAAACTTCCAGCTCCTACAATGAGCAGTTCTTC.

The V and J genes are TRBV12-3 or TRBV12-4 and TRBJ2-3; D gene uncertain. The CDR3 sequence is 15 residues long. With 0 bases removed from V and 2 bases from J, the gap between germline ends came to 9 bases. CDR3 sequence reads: CASSLAVSYTDTQYF. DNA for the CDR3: TGTGCCAGCAGTTTAGCGGTGTCCTACACAGATACGCAGTATTTT.

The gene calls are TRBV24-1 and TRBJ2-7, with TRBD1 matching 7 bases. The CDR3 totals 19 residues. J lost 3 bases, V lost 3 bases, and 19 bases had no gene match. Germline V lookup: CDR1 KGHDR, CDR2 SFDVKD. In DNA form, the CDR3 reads TGTGCCACCAGTGATCCACCGGGACAGAGGGGATTAAACGGCTACGAGCAGTACTTC. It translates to CATSDPPGQRGLNGYEQYF.

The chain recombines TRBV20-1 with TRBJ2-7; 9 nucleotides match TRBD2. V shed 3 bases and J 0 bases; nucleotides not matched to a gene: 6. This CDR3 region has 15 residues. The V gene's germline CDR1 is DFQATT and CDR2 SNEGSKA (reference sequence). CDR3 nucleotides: TGCAGTGCTAGCATTGGACTAGCGATCTCCTACGAGCAGTACTTC. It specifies CSASIGLAISYEQYF.

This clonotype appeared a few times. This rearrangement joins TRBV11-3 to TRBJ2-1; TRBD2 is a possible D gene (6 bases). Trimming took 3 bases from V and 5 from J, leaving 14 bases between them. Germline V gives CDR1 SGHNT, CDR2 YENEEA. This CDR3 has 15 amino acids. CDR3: CASSLALASHNEQFF. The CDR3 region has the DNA TGTGCCAGCAGCTTGGCACTAGCAAGCCACAATGAGCAGTTCTTC.

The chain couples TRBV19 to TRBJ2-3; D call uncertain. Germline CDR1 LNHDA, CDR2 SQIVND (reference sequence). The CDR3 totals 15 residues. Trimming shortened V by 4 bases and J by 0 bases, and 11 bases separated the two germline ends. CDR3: CASSTGSSSTDTQYF. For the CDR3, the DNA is TGTGCCAGTAGTACCGGGTCCTCTAGCACAGATACGCAGTATTTT.

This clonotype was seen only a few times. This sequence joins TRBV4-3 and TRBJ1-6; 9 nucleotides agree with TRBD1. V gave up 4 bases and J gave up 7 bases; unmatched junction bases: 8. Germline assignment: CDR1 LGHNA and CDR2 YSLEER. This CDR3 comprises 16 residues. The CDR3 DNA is TGCGCCAGCAGCCCAGTAAGGACAGGGGAGAATTCACCCCTCCACTTT. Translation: CASSPVRTGENSPLHF.

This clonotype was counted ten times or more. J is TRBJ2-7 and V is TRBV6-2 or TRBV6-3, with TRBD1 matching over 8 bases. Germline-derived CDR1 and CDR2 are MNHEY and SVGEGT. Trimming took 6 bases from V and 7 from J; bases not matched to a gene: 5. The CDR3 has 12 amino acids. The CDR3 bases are TGTGCCAGCAGAGGACAGGGTCAAGAGCAGTACGTC. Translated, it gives CASRGQGQEQYV.

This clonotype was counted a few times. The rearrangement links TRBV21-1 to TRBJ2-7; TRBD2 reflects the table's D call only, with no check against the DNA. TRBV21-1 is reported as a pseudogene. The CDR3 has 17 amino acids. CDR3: CASSKAPNQVADYEQYF. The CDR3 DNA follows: TGTGCCAGCAGCAAAGCTCCCAATCAGGTAGCGGACTACGAGCAGTACTTC.

CDR3 sequence reads: CSVEMRRRSGFGEQFF. Written as DNA, the CDR3 is TGCAGCGTTGAAATGAGACGCAGGTCGGGGTTTGGTGAGCAGTTCTTC. V gene TRBV29-1 combines with J gene TRBJ2-1; a possible D gene is TRBD2 (5 bases). There are 16 residues in the CDR3. Germline loops: CDR1 SQVTM, CDR2 ANQGSEA. Trimming left V 2 bases short and J 9 bases short, with 23 bases between.

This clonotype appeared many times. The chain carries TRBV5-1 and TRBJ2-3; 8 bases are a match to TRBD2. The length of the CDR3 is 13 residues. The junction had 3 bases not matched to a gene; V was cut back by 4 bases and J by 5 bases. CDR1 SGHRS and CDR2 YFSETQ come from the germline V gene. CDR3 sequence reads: CASSPAGGDTQYF. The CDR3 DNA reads TGCGCCAGCAGCCCCGCGGGAGGAGATACGCAGTATTTT.

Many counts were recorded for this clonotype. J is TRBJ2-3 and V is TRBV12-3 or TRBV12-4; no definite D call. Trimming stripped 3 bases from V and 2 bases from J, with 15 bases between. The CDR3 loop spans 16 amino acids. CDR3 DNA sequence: TGTGCCAGCAGTTTCGTTGGCCAGCACTTCACAGATACGCAGTATTTT. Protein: CASSFVGQHFTDTQYF.

The CDR3 bases are TGCGCCAGCAGCTTGGCCGGGGGACTTATCACAGATACGCAGTATTTT. This sequence encodes CASSLAGGLITDTQYF. This chain links TRBV5-1 with TRBJ2-3; D is possibly TRBD2 (6 bases). With 0 bases removed from V and 2 bases from J, the gap between germline ends came to 13 bases. This CDR3 spans 16 amino acids. The germline V gene has CDR1 SGHRS and CDR2 YFSETQ.

CDR3 protein: CASSQEHGASTYNEQFF. CDR3 sequence (DNA): TGTGCCAGCAGCCAAGAGCATGGGGCTAGCACCTACAATGAGCAGTTCTTC. The chain has TRBV4-2 and TRBJ2-1, with D perhaps assigned TRBD1 or TRBD2 (5 bases each). Between the trimmed V and J ends, which lost 0 bases and 2 bases, there was a span of 14 bases. CDR3 size: 17 residues. Germline V CDR1 and CDR2: LGHNA, YNFKEQ.